This T cell receptor beta chain derives from a study of cytomegalovirus exposure and HLA in healthy donors. Whole-study findings and limits: HLA allele associations emerged for roughly 17,000 TCR beta sequences in a later analysis, at 0.05 false discovery rate. Some TCR beta chains (roughly 160 of them) were listed as cytomegalovirus-associated.

Primers for the PCR totalled 60 Vbeta and 13 Jbeta. Sequencing was performed with immunoSEQ multiplex PCR; in TCRdb, only in-frame clones are kept and a portion is missing. The data contain roughly 130,000 clones, approximately 85% of them singletons. A word on this clone: The antigen is undetermined.

Sequenced material: PBMCs. This receptor was obtained from a male donor in good health and CMV-seropositive.

This CDR3 reads CAWRRGSVDEQYF. Written as DNA, the CDR3 is TGTGCCTGGAGGAGAGGGAGCGTCGACGAGCAGTACTTC. The chain carries TRBV30 and TRBJ2-7, with TRBD2 as a possible D gene (5 bases). Germline CDR1 reads GTSNPN; CDR2 reads SVGIG (reference sequence). The CDR3 has 13 residues. V lost 3 bases and J 5 bases, leaving 14 bases between the germline ends.